Presented here are 25 T cell receptor beta chains from one specimen sequenced in a study of T cells in Graves' hyperthyroidism and ophthalmopathy (dated by TCRdb to between 2019 and 2020). Libraries were made using multiplex PCR. Sequencer: Illumina HiSeq 2000. TCR beta CDR3 regions were amplified from RNA transcripts. A first-round RT-PCR of the TCR CDR3 used the HTBI primer set with the Qiagen OneStep RT-PCR kit. The public reads were run again by TCRdb, first through fastp at Q25 and then through MiXCR, and only productive beta chains were kept. Rows are unified per CDR3 protein, each entry keeping the most common DNA and genes. For this sample there are about 380,000 distinct CDR3 sequences; 18% appear just once. The leading ten clones occupy about 38% of the sample. Material: blood. These receptors originate from a man aged 18-30 years with Graves' ophthalmopathy.

The table lists this clonotype with a few counts. The rearrangement joins TRBV9 to TRBJ1-2; TRBD1 is a possible D gene (6 bases). The V gene lost 6 bases and the J gene lost 4 bases, with 16 bases spanning the gap. Per germline, CDR1 SGDLS and CDR2 YYNGEE. This CDR3 is built from 14 residues. The CDR3 is CASMGADGSYGYTF. CDR3 in DNA: TGTGCCAGCATGGGGGCAGACGGATCCTATGGCTACACCTTC.

The sample holds a few counts of this clonotype. The chain joins TRBV5-1 to TRBJ2-5, with D tentatively TRBD2 (5 bases). The CDR3 runs 15 residues. V was shortened by 1 base and J by 1 base, with 11 bases between the two germline ends. Germline V gives CDR1 SGHRS, CDR2 YFSETQ. The CDR3 DNA is TGCGCCAGCAGCTTGTTCCCGAGCGGCCAAGAGACCCAGTACTTC. Protein product: CASSLFPSGQETQYF.

This clonotype was seen a handful of times. This chain joins TRBV24-1 and TRBJ2-3; 12 bases fit TRBD2. Germline values: CDR1 KGHDR, CDR2 SFDVKD. There are 18 residues in the CDR3. V dropped 7 bases and J dropped 2; count of bases not matched to a gene: 12. CDR3 protein: CATSHKGLAGLFTDTQYF. CDR3 DNA sequence: TGTGCCACCAGCCATAAGGGACTAGCGGGTCTCTTCACAGATACGCAGTATTTT.

The count of this clonotype is one. A read error is possible here, since a much larger clone lies one base away. The J gene is TRBJ2-1, the V gene TRBV5-1, with TRBD2 as a possible D gene (6 bases). The CDR3 totals 15 residues. The germline V gene encodes CDR1 SGHRS and CDR2 YFSETQ. The chain's CDR3 is CASSLDLAEYNGQFF. The CDR3 bases are TGCGCCAGCAGCTTGGATTTAGCGGAGTACAATGGGCAGTTCTTC. The variable domain in full, with the rest retrieved from reference TRBV5-1 and TRBJ2-1, is KAGVTQTPRYLIKTRGQQVTLSCSPISGHRSVSWYQQTPGQGLQFLFEYFSETQRNKGNFPGRFSGRQFSNSRSEMNVSTLELGDSALYLCASSLDLAEYNGQFFGPGTRLTVL.

A few counts support this clonotype. The chain carries TRBV27 and TRBJ2-4; no definite D call. Germline values: CDR1 MNHEY, CDR2 SMNVEV (reference sequence). Trimming took 3 bases from V and 4 from J, leaving 10 bases between them. This CDR3 has 14 amino acids. The CDR3 sequence: CASSFLGPKNIQYF. CDR3 DNA: TGTGCCAGCAGTTTTCTCGGGCCTAAAAACATTCAGTACTTC.

On this clonotype itself: A clone one base away is much larger, so this may be a read error. The genes are TRBV11-2 and TRBJ2-2; TRBD2 matches at 8 bases. Germline lookup yields CDR1 SGHAT and CDR2 FQNNGV. The V and J ends lost 2 bases and 7 bases, in that order; junction bases with no gene match: 9. The CDR3 is 16 residues long. CDR3 residues: CASSLYSGGYIGELFF. For the CDR3, the DNA is TGTGCCAGCAGCTTATACTCGGGGGGGTACATCGGGGAGCTGTTTTTT.

V and J are TRBV5-5 and TRBJ2-5; TRBD2 matches at 8 bases. CDR1 SGHKS and CDR2 YYEKEE come from the germline V gene (reference sequence). V lost 4 bases and J lost 0; bases outside the gene matches: 8. The CDR3 is made up of 16 amino acids. The CDR3: CASSNSGATYQETQYF. CDR3 DNA: TGTGCCAGCAGCAATAGCGGGGCAACTTACCAAGAGACCCAGTACTTC.

In nucleotides, the CDR3 is TGTGCCAGCAAAAGGGACCCCAGGGTAAATCAGCCCCAGCATTTT. This sequence encodes CASKRDPRVNQPQHF. V and J are TRBV12-3 or TRBV12-4 and TRBJ1-5; a weak D match, TRBD1 (5 bases). The ends were cut back, 7 bases at V and 4 bases at J, with 17 bases in the middle. The CDR3 runs 15 residues.

This clonotype was found once. The conserved phenylalanine or tryptophan normally closing the CDR3 is absent here, so this likely arose from a read error. CDR3 loop: CASSQDPGGQGTEAFL. The CDR3 nucleotides read TGTGCCAGCAGCCAAGATCCAGGAGGCCAGGGGACTGAAGCTTTCCTT. The gene calls are TRBV3-1 and TRBJ1-1; D might be TRBD1 (6 bases). CDR1 is LGHDT, CDR2 YNNKEL, per germline (reference sequence). Trimming took off 0 bases at V and 5 bases at J, with 16 bases between the two ends. The CDR3 sequence is 16 residues long.

This clonotype was observed many times. CDR3 DNA sequence: TGCGCCAGCAGCTTCGGCCAGGGAGACGAAAAACTGTTTTTT. It codes for CASSFGQGDEKLFF. V usage is TRBV5-1 and J usage is TRBJ1-4; tentative D call: TRBD1 (5 bases). The CDR3 is 14 residues long. Trimming cost V 2 bases and J 8 bases, with 13 bases left between them. The germline V gene encodes CDR1 SGHRS and CDR2 YFSETQ.

As for this clonotype: The junction shows a germline mismatch at one end, possibly a read error. The chain carries TRBV20-1 and TRBJ2-5; 9 bases are shared with TRBD2. The CDR3 contains 14 residues. Germline V gene lookup returns CDR1 DFQATT and CDR2 SNEGSKA (reference sequence). CDR3 nucleotides: TGCAGTGCTAGAAGCGGGGGGAATCAAGTGACCCAGTACTTC. Its protein product is CSARSGGNQVTQYF.

This clonotype was counted ten times or more. The chain couples TRBV6-5 to TRBJ2-5; 8 bases map to TRBD2. Germline CDR1 reads MNHEY; CDR2 reads SVGAGI. V lost 2 bases to trimming and J lost 7 bases; unmatched junction nucleotides: 12. The CDR3 covers 16 residues. The CDR3 DNA reads as TGTGCCAGCAGTTACGGGAGCGGGGGCGACCGGGGGACCCAGTACTTC. Translating gives CASSYGSGGDRGTQYF.

The rearrangement links TRBV7-2 to TRBJ2-3; TRBD2 is a possible D gene (6 bases). V was trimmed by 2 bases and J by 1 base, leaving 16 bases between them. This CDR3 region has 17 residues. The germline V gene encodes CDR1 SGHTA and CDR2 FQGNSA. The CDR3 reads CASSLIDGGVRTDTQYF. The CDR3 nucleotides read TGTGCCAGCAGCTTAATTGACGGGGGAGTACGCACAGATACGCAGTATTTT.

This clonotype has a count of ten or more. The gene calls are TRBV6-5 and TRBJ2-5; 12 bases line up with TRBD2. The CDR3 runs 18 residues. The V gene end was trimmed by 2 bases and the J gene end by 4 bases; junction bases not matched to a gene: 11. Germline V CDR1 and CDR2: MNHEY, SVGAGI. The DNA of the CDR3 is TGTGCCAGCAGTTACAACCTAGCGGGGGGGAGGGAGTCAGAGACCCAGTACTTC. Translated: CASSYNLAGGRESETQYF.

This clonotype was seen repeatedly, ten times or more. The chain couples TRBV3-1 to TRBJ2-1; 7 bases are shared with TRBD1. Germline loops: CDR1 LGHDT, CDR2 YNNKEL (reference sequence). V lost 1 base and J lost 0; bases outside the gene matches: 3. The CDR3 spans 16 residues. The CDR3, as DNA: TGTGCCAGCAGCCAAGTGCCAGGGGGCTCCTACAATGAGCAGTTCTTC. Its translation: CASSQVPGGSYNEQFF.

This clonotype was observed many times. V is TRBV3-1 and J is TRBJ1-5; the D is unclear. CDR1 is LGHDT, CDR2 YNNKEL, per germline (reference sequence). V was pared by 2 bases and J by 2 bases, with 13 bases between. CDR3 length: 16 residues. The CDR3 DNA sequence: TGTGCCAGCAGCCAACGGGCCCTGCCGGGCAATCAGCCCCAGCATTTT. Amino acid sequence: CASSQRALPGNQPQHF.

This clonotype was seen repeatedly, ten times or more. Here the CDR3 reads CASRGQGRGNTEAFF. The CDR3 bases are TGTGCCAGCAGGGGACAGGGCCGTGGGAACACTGAAGCTTTCTTT. This rearrangement joins TRBV6-1 to TRBJ1-1; 9 bases fit TRBD1. Germline values: CDR1 MNHNS, CDR2 SASEGT. CDR3 size: 15 residues. Unmatched junction bases numbered 6, after V lost 6 bases and J lost 1 base.

The chain uses TRBV7-2 and TRBJ1-1; 10 nucleotides line up with TRBD1. V shed 5 bases, J shed 3 bases, and the junction held 9 bases outside the gene matches. Germline V CDR1 and CDR2: SGHTA, FQGNSA. The CDR3 sequence is 16 residues long. The CDR3 DNA reads TGTGCCAGCAGCAGAGGGACAGGGGAAGGTGACACTGAAGCTTTCTTT. It is translated as CASSRGTGEGDTEAFF.

This rearrangement joins TRBV19 to TRBJ1-1, with TRBD1 matching 7 bases. Unmatched junction bases numbered 10, after V lost 4 bases and J lost 2 bases. The CDR3 is 16 amino acids. Germline V gene sequence: CDR1 LNHDA, CDR2 SQIVND (reference sequence). DNA for the CDR3: TGTGCCAGTAGTAAGGGGGTACAGGGGTTCAACACTGAAGCTTTCTTT. It codes for CASSKGVQGFNTEAFF.

This clonotype was seen many times. This sequence joins TRBV28 and TRBJ1-6; D gene uncertain. Trimming shortened V by 3 bases and J by 0 bases, and 9 bases separated the two germline ends. The germline V gene has CDR1 MDHEN and CDR2 SYDVKM. This CDR3 comprises 16 residues. CDR3 protein: CASSFSGSSYNSPLHF. The DNA for the CDR3 is TGTGCCAGCAGTTTTTCCGGGAGCTCCTATAATTCACCCCTCCACTTT. Full variable domain (outside the CDR3, taken from reference TRBV28 and TRBJ1-6): DVKVTQSSRYLVKRTGEKVFLECVQDMDHENMFWYRQDPGLGLRLIYFSYDVKMKEKGDIPEGYSVSREKKERFSLILESASTNQTSMYLCASSFSGSSYNSPLHFGNGTRLTVT.

This clonotype was counted ten times or more. The chain carries TRBV5-1 and TRBJ1-2, with 9 nucleotides matching TRBD1. The ends lost 6 bases at V and 7 bases at J; junction bases unmatched: 7. Germline CDR1 reads SGHRS; CDR2 reads YFSETQ. The CDR3 length is 13 residues. The CDR3 DNA reads TGCGCCAGCACTACAGGGGGCGCGAGTGGCTACACCTTC. Translated, it gives CASTTGGASGYTF. The whole variable domain, remainder taken from reference TRBV5-1 and TRBJ1-2, is KAGVTQTPRYLIKTRGQQVTLSCSPISGHRSVSWYQQTPGQGLQFLFEYFSETQRNKGNFPGRFSGRQFSNSRSEMNVSTLELGDSALYLCASTTGGASGYTFGSGTRLTVV.

Ten or more counts support this clonotype. The V gene is TRBV3-1, the J gene TRBJ2-3; no clear D gene. Germline CDR1 reads LGHDT; CDR2 reads YNNKEL (reference sequence). Trimming removed 1 base at V and 1 base at J, with 12 bases between. The length of the CDR3 is 16 residues. The CDR3: CASSQAAHPGTDTQYF. The CDR3 nucleotides are TGTGCCAGCAGCCAAGCGGCGCATCCGGGCACAGATACGCAGTATTTT.

V is TRBV5-8 and J is TRBJ2-7; TRBD1 might be the D (6 bases). CDR3 size: 12 residues. V lost 5 bases and J lost 7, with 13 bases in between. Germline V gene lookup returns CDR1 SGHTS and CDR2 YDEGEE. The CDR3 spells CASSLQGTEQYF. The CDR3, as DNA: TGTGCCAGCAGTCTGCAGGGGACGGAGCAGTACTTC.

Regarding this clonotype: A much bigger clone sits one base away, suggesting this may be a read error. The chain links TRBV12-3 or TRBV12-4 to TRBJ1-1; TRBD1 might be the D (5 bases). This CDR3 is 15 amino acids long. Between the trimmed V and J ends, which lost 10 bases and 7 bases, there was a span of 25 bases. The CDR3 DNA is TGTGCCAACTCCCCACCGGGACCCTACCGCGGTGAAGCTTTCTTT. Amino acids: CANSPPGPYRGEAFF.

This clonotype was detected ten times or more. This sequence joins TRBV28 and TRBJ1-4, with unresolved D. Germline V CDR1 and CDR2: MDHEN, SYDVKM. The CDR3 extends over 14 amino acids. Trimming shortened V by 5 bases and J by 6 bases, and 13 bases separated the two germline ends. CDR3 sequence (DNA): TGTGCCAGCAGTCCACCGGACGTTCATGAAAAACTGTTTTTT. Amino acids: CASSPPDVHEKLFF.